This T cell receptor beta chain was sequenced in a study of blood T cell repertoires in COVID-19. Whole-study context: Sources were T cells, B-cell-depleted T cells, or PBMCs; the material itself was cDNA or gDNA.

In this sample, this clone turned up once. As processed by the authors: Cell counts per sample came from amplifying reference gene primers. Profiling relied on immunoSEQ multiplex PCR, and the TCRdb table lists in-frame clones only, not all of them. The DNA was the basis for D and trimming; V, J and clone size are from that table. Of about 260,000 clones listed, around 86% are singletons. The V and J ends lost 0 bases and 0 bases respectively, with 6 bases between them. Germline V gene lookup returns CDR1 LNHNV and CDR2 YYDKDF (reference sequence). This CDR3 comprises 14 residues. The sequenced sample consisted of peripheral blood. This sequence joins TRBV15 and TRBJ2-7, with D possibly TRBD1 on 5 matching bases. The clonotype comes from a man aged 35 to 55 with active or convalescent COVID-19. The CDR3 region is CATSREGLSYEQYF. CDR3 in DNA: TGTGCCACCAGCAGAGAGGGGCTCTCCTACGAGCAGTACTTC.